This T cell receptor (beta chain) appears in the sequencing data of a study of cytomegalovirus exposure and HLA in healthy donors. CDR3 length: 13 amino acids. Per the germline V gene, CDR1 is MNHEY and CDR2 is SMNVEV (reference sequence). V gave up 5 bases and J gave up 3 bases, with 11 bases separating them. Primers: 60 Vbeta forward and 13 Jbeta reverse. The assay was immunoSEQ multiplex PCR, and TCRdb's table has in-frame clones only and misses some. The repertoire holds roughly 120,000 clones, with 15% to 19% as singletons. This receptor was identified in a woman under 30 in good health and CMV-seronegative. The source material was PBMCs. The gene calls are TRBV27 and TRBJ2-7; tentatively, D is TRBD1 (6 bases). The CDR3 loop is CASSDTGFYEQYF. DNA of the CDR3: TGTGCCAGCAGTGATACAGGGTTCTACGAGCAGTACTTC.